Only one count was recorded for the clone carrying this T cell receptor (beta chain). What it binds is unknown. The entry originates in a study of cytomegalovirus exposure and HLA in healthy donors. Study conclusions and caveats: The authors confirmed in vitro that a few CMV-associated chains were specific for CMV antigens. The tendency of first-cohort TCR clusters to co-occur in the 110 or so validation repertoires emerged from a later analysis.

Measured with immunoSEQ multiplex PCR; TCRdb has only the in-frame clones, and not every one. The data hold 200,000 or so clones, with 75% to 95% observed a single time. The CDR3 length is 17 residues. The V and J ends lost 0 bases and 1 base, in that order; junction bases with no gene match: 6. Germline-derived CDR1 and CDR2 are SNHLY and FYNNEI. This clonotype originated in a young woman in good health and CMV-seronegative. This chain uses TRBV2 with TRBJ2-7; 10 nucleotides agree with TRBD2. Sequencing used PBMCs. In nucleotides, the CDR3 is TGTGCCAGCAGTGAAGCGAGATGGACTAGCGGATCCTACGAGCAGTACTTC. It specifies CASSEARWTSGSYEQYF.